This T cell receptor (beta chain) is from a study of T cell responses to AZD1222 COVID-19 vaccine. Regarding the study as a whole: Compared with day 0, the breadth and depth of the Spike-specific TCR repertoire rose significantly after two doses of AZD1222. Seropositive at baseline were only five or six AZD1222 recipients. Donor demographics were predominantly white British with a female majority; clonal diversity may be underestimated.

To note about this clone: Its matching antigen is unknown.

Only in-frame clones appear in the TCRdb table, and some are missing; sequencing was by immunoSEQ multiplex PCR. The table includes about 70,000 clones, 70% to 90% detected once. The sequence derives from an adult who received the AZD1222 COVID-19 vaccine. The material sequenced was peripheral blood, taken 28 days after the second AZD1222 dose.

The CDR3 bases are TGTGCCAGCAGCTTAGCGGCAGGGCGGCACAATGAGCAGTTCTTC. Its translation: CASSLAAGRHNEQFF. The V gene is TRBV7-9, the J gene TRBJ2-1, with D maybe TRBD1 (5 bases). CDR1 is SEHNR and CDR2 is FQNEAQ in the germline V gene (reference sequence). V was pared by 0 bases and J by 5 bases, with 11 bases between. The CDR3 is 15 residues long.